This T cell receptor beta chain comes out of a study of CD8+CD57+ T cells in acquired aplastic anemia. Study-wide context: The mean DNA yield obtained from sorted CD4+ and CD8+ cells came to approximately 3.2 ug.

Sequenced patients had shown CD8+CD57+ cell expansion by flow cytometry. Among the patients, all had severe acquired aplastic anemia. Patients had received no therapy at the time of blood sampling. The table lists this clonotype with a few counts. Its antigen remains unknown. Its ends do not fully match the called genes, so a read error is possible. Per germline, CDR1 SGHDT and CDR2 YYEEEE. The CDR3 runs to 15 residues. The template for TCR beta VDJ and CDR3 sequence profiling was genomic DNA. Via MiXCR, TCRdb re-called the reads, giving one row per CDR3 protein. The sample carries under 200,000 distinct CDR3 sequences, about 45% recorded once. Notes on the study in general: Some 28 sequences, all CD8+ CDR3, were shared between patients and controls.

The clonotype originates from a human donor with aplastic anemia. The material sequenced was sorted CD4+, CD8+, or CD8+CD57+ T cells (not recorded which) from PBMCs. The chain combines TRBV5-6 with TRBJ2-3; 9 nucleotides line up with TRBD1. The CDR3 DNA reads as TGTGCCAACAGCTTACAGGGGGCTGTCACAGATACGCAGTATTTT. Amino acids: CANSLQGAVTDTQYF.